This is a list of T cell receptor beta chains from one sample in a study of T cells in Graves' hyperthyroidism and ophthalmopathy. Each CDR3 protein is one row after TCRdb ran MiXCR on the multiplex PCR reads. The data show about 150,000 distinct CDR3 sequences, around 20% seen once. Sequenced: blood. The origin of the receptors is a woman in her forties or fifties with Graves' hyperthyroidism that later progressed to Graves' ophthalmopathy. The CDR3 runs from the conserved cysteine through the conserved F or W. D genes are given only for firm matches. The listing skips clone size in some rows; elsewhere it reads once, few, many or a size class.

d_gene: -; v_gene: TRBV6-2/TRBV6-3; abundance: -; j_gene: TRBJ1-1; CDR3nt: TGTGCCAGCAGCTTAGCAGGGTCCACTGAAGCTTTCTTT; CDR3aa: CASSLAGSTEAFF
d_gene: -; v_gene: TRBV15; abundance: -; j_gene: TRBJ2-7; CDR3nt: TGTGCCACCAGCAGAGAACAGTGGGTTTTGCAGTACTTC; CDR3aa: CATSREQWVLQYF
d_gene: -; v_gene: TRBV29-1; abundance: many; j_gene: TRBJ1-5; CDR3nt: TGCAGCGTTGTTGAGGTCGGGGGGGGCAATCAGCCCCAGCATTTT; CDR3aa: CSVVEVGGGNQPQHF
d_gene: -; v_gene: TRBV7-9; abundance: -; j_gene: TRBJ1-1; CDR3nt: TGTGCCAGCAGCTTACCTGATGACAGGACTGAAGCTTTCTTT; CDR3aa: CASSLPDDRTEAFF
d_gene: TRBD2; v_gene: TRBV11-3; abundance: many; j_gene: TRBJ2-1; CDR3nt: TGTGCCAGCAGCTTGGGACTAGCGGGAGATAGGGAAAATGAGCAGTTCTTC; CDR3aa: CASSLGLAGDRENEQFF
d_gene: -; v_gene: TRBV12-3/TRBV12-4; abundance: many; j_gene: TRBJ1-2; CDR3nt: TGTGCCAGCAGTTTAGACAGATTTAACTATGGCTACACCTTC; CDR3aa: CASSLDRFNYGYTF
d_gene: -; v_gene: TRBV4-2; abundance: -; j_gene: TRBJ1-2; CDR3nt: TGTGCCAGCAGCCAAGAACCACGGAGGGGTGGAGATGGCTACACCTTC; CDR3aa: CASSQEPRRGGDGYTF
d_gene: TRBD2; v_gene: TRBV27; abundance: many; j_gene: TRBJ2-1; CDR3nt: TGTGCCAGCAGCAGGCAGGGCGGGAGTGGCGATGAGCAGTTCTTC; CDR3aa: CASSRQGGSGDEQFF
d_gene: -; v_gene: TRBV28; abundance: many; j_gene: TRBJ2-7; CDR3nt: TGTGCCAGCAGTCCCCCCGGGGGACTCCAAGTTAACTACGAGCAGTACTTC; CDR3aa: CASSPPGGLQVNYEQYF
d_gene: -; v_gene: TRBV3-1; abundance: many; j_gene: TRBJ2-3; CDR3nt: TGTGCCAGCAGTCGGTCAGGGGCAGATACGCAGTATTTT; CDR3aa: CASSRSGADTQYF
d_gene: -; v_gene: TRBV3-1; abundance: few; j_gene: TRBJ2-7; CDR3nt: TGTGCCAGCAGCCAGTACAGATTCCCCTACGAGCAGTACTTC; CDR3aa: CASSQYRFPYEQYF
d_gene: -; v_gene: TRBV3-2; abundance: -; j_gene: TRBJ1-3; CDR3nt: TGTGCCAGCAGCCAAGGAGAACGGTGGTTGGGAAACACCATATATTTT; CDR3aa: CASSQGERWLGNTIYF
d_gene: -; v_gene: TRBV7-8; abundance: few; j_gene: TRBJ1-4; CDR3nt: TGTGCCAGCAGCCCACCACAGGGTGTCGGGGAAAAACTGTTTTTT; CDR3aa: CASSPPQGVGEKLFF
d_gene: -; v_gene: TRBV11-2; abundance: -; j_gene: TRBJ2-1; CDR3nt: TGTGCCAGCAGCTTTGGGGCGACTAATGACAATGAGCAGTTCTTC; CDR3aa: CASSFGATNDNEQFF
d_gene: -; v_gene: TRBV2; abundance: many; j_gene: TRBJ2-5; CDR3nt: TGTGCCAGCAGTGTGGACCGGTTGGAGACCCAGTACTTC; CDR3aa: CASSVDRLETQYF
d_gene: -; v_gene: TRBV29-1; abundance: few; j_gene: TRBJ1-2; CDR3nt: TGCAGCGTGCGGGGTGCTAACTATGGCTACACCTTC; CDR3aa: CSVRGANYGYTF
d_gene: -; v_gene: TRBV6-2/TRBV6-3; abundance: many; j_gene: TRBJ1-3; CDR3nt: TGTGCCAGCAGTTTCGACAGGCTAAGCTCTGGAAACACCATATATTTT; CDR3aa: CASSFDRLSSGNTIYF
d_gene: -; v_gene: TRBV5-1; abundance: many; j_gene: TRBJ1-2; CDR3nt: TGCGCCAGCAGCTTGGCCACAGGAGGCTACACCTTC; CDR3aa: CASSLATGGYTF
d_gene: TRBD1; v_gene: TRBV18; abundance: once; j_gene: TRBJ2-3; CDR3nt: TGTGCCAGCTCACCACCCACAGGGGGCACAGATACGCAGTATTTT; CDR3aa: CASSPPTGGTDTQYF
d_gene: -; v_gene: TRBV5-1; abundance: many; j_gene: TRBJ2-1; CDR3nt: TGCGCCAGCAGCTTGCAGGGGGGCTTTTACAATGAGCAGTTCTTC; CDR3aa: CASSLQGGFYNEQFF
d_gene: -; v_gene: TRBV30; abundance: many; j_gene: TRBJ1-2; CDR3nt: TGTGCCTGGAGTGTACAGGCAGGGGCAAGAGGCTACACCTTC; CDR3aa: CAWSVQAGARGYTF
d_gene: -; v_gene: TRBV6-1; abundance: many; j_gene: TRBJ1-5; CDR3nt: TGTGCCAGCAGTTTACGCGAATCGAATCAGCCCCAGCATTTT; CDR3aa: CASSLRESNQPQHF
d_gene: -; v_gene: TRBV11-1; abundance: once; j_gene: TRBJ2-1; CDR3nt: TGTGCCAGCAGCCCCGGTCTCGGAATCCGGACAGACTCCTACAATGAGCAGTTCTTC; CDR3aa: CASSPGLGIRTDSYNEQFF
d_gene: TRBD1; v_gene: TRBV20-1; abundance: -; j_gene: TRBJ1-2; CDR3nt: TGCAGTGCTACAGGGGGCAGCTATGGCTACACCTTC; CDR3aa: CSATGGSYGYTF
d_gene: -; v_gene: TRBV24-1; abundance: many; j_gene: TRBJ2-2; CDR3nt: TGTGCCACCAGTGACACCAGGTCAGGGATATCCGGGGAGCTGTTTTTT; CDR3aa: CATSDTRSGISGELFF
d_gene: -; v_gene: TRBV7-9; abundance: -; j_gene: TRBJ2-7; CDR3nt: TGTGCCAGCAGCTTATTTCAGGGTTCCTCCTACGAGCAGTACTTC; CDR3aa: CASSLFQGSSYEQYF
d_gene: TRBD2; v_gene: TRBV14; abundance: -; j_gene: TRBJ2-7; CDR3nt: TGTGCCAGCAGCCGGACGACTAGCGGGAGGGCCGAGCAGTACTTC; CDR3aa: CASSRTTSGRAEQYF
d_gene: TRBD2; v_gene: TRBV19; abundance: -; j_gene: TRBJ2-1; CDR3nt: TGTGCCAGTAGTATCAGAGCGGGAGGGAGGGATGAGCAGTTCTTC; CDR3aa: CASSIRAGGRDEQFF
d_gene: -; v_gene: TRBV20-1; abundance: -; j_gene: TRBJ2-7; CDR3nt: TGCAGTGCCCCACTCTTGGACAGTTACGGGAATGAGCAGTACTTC; CDR3aa: CSAPLLDSYGNEQYF
d_gene: -; v_gene: TRBV5-1; abundance: -; j_gene: TRBJ2-1; CDR3nt: TGCGCCAGCAGCTTGGCCGGGGCAGGGGGGACCTACAATGAGCAGTTCTTC; CDR3aa: CASSLAGAGGTYNEQFF
d_gene: -; v_gene: TRBV20-1; abundance: many; j_gene: TRBJ1-4; CDR3nt: TGCAGTGCTCCTCTAGATGGAAGTGAAAAACTGTTTTTT; CDR3aa: CSAPLDGSEKLFF
d_gene: TRBD1; v_gene: TRBV19; abundance: many; j_gene: TRBJ1-3; CDR3nt: TGTGCCAGTAACAGGGGAACATACTCTGGAAACACCATATATTTT; CDR3aa: CASNRGTYSGNTIYF
d_gene: TRBD2; v_gene: TRBV2; abundance: many; j_gene: TRBJ2-1; CDR3nt: TGTGCCAGCAGTGAAGCGGGCGGGAGGGCCCGTGAGCAGTTCTTC; CDR3aa: CASSEAGGRAREQFF
d_gene: -; v_gene: TRBV3-1; abundance: -; j_gene: TRBJ1-4; CDR3nt: TGTGCCAGCAGCCAAGATATGAGAGGGCAACTGTTTTTT; CDR3aa: CASSQDMRGQLFF
d_gene: -; v_gene: TRBV29-1; abundance: -; j_gene: TRBJ1-1; CDR3nt: TGCAGCGCGAAACATGGGAGCATGAACACTGAAGCTTTCTTT; CDR3aa: CSAKHGSMNTEAFF
d_gene: -; v_gene: TRBV7-6; abundance: few; j_gene: TRBJ2-5; CDR3nt: TGTGCCAGCAGCTTAAGGGGAGACAGACAGTACTTC; CDR3aa: CASSLRGDRQYF
d_gene: -; v_gene: TRBV24-1; abundance: -; j_gene: TRBJ1-5; CDR3nt: TGTGCCACCAGTGATGAAACCGGGGCGGGAAGCAATCAGCCCCAGCATTTT; CDR3aa: CATSDETGAGSNQPQHF
d_gene: TRBD1; v_gene: TRBV5-1; abundance: -; j_gene: TRBJ2-7; CDR3nt: TGCGCCAGCAGCGTTTCCGGGACAGGGGGCGAACCTTTCTACGAGCAGTACTTC; CDR3aa: CASSVSGTGGEPFYEQYF
d_gene: -; v_gene: TRBV5-6; abundance: once; j_gene: TRBJ2-3; CDR3nt: TGTGCCAGCAGTTCTGTAGGGCCCCCAGATACGCAGTATTTT; CDR3aa: CASSSVGPPDTQYF
d_gene: TRBD1; v_gene: TRBV5-1; abundance: many; j_gene: TRBJ1-5; CDR3nt: TGCGCCAGCAGCTTCACAGGGGGCGACCAGCCCCAGCATTTT; CDR3aa: CASSFTGGDQPQHF
d_gene: TRBD1; v_gene: TRBV27; abundance: many; j_gene: TRBJ1-4; CDR3nt: TGTGCCAGCAGTTTATTGGGACAGGTCGAAGGCGAAAAACTGTTTTTT; CDR3aa: CASSLLGQVEGEKLFF
d_gene: -; v_gene: TRBV6-1; abundance: -; j_gene: TRBJ1-4; CDR3nt: TGTGCCAGCGGTGAAGCGCGAATAACTGGGAGTATATATGAAAAACTGTTTTTT; CDR3aa: CASGEARITGSIYEKLFF
d_gene: -; v_gene: TRBV3-1; abundance: many; j_gene: TRBJ1-2; CDR3nt: TGTGCCAGCAGCCAAGCAACGGGTGGCTACACCTTC; CDR3aa: CASSQATGGYTF
d_gene: TRBD1; v_gene: TRBV2; abundance: few; j_gene: TRBJ1-2; CDR3nt: TGTGCCAGCAGTGAAAGGACAGGAGCTAACTATGGCTACACCTTC; CDR3aa: CASSERTGANYGYTF
d_gene: -; v_gene: TRBV30; abundance: many; j_gene: TRBJ1-2; CDR3nt: TGTGCCTGGACCATTAGCAGTGGCTACACCTTC; CDR3aa: CAWTISSGYTF
d_gene: -; v_gene: TRBV5-1; abundance: many; j_gene: TRBJ2-7; CDR3nt: TGCGCCAGCAGCTTGGTGTTCGGCGGAAGCTCCTACGAGCAGTACTTC; CDR3aa: CASSLVFGGSSYEQYF
d_gene: TRBD1; v_gene: TRBV11-2; abundance: many; j_gene: TRBJ1-6; CDR3nt: TGTGCCAGCAGCTTAGAACAGGGGCTGTATAATTCACCCCTCCACTTT; CDR3aa: CASSLEQGLYNSPLHF
d_gene: -; v_gene: TRBV5-1; abundance: -; j_gene: TRBJ2-3; CDR3nt: TGCGCCAGCAGCTTGGTTCGGAACACAGATACGCAGTATTTT; CDR3aa: CASSLVRNTDTQYF
d_gene: TRBD1; v_gene: TRBV6-2/TRBV6-3; abundance: few; j_gene: TRBJ2-7; CDR3nt: TGTGCCAGCAGTTACCAGTCAGGGCCAGGGGGAGAGCAGTACTTC; CDR3aa: CASSYQSGPGGEQYF
d_gene: -; v_gene: TRBV5-1; abundance: many; j_gene: TRBJ1-2; CDR3nt: TGCGCCAGCAGCTTGGATGGCAGGCCCAGGAACTATGGCTACACCTTC; CDR3aa: CASSLDGRPRNYGYTF
d_gene: -; v_gene: TRBV11-2; abundance: -; j_gene: TRBJ2-5; CDR3nt: TGTGCCAGCAGCCGCGCAGGGGCAGGGCAAGAGACCCAGTACTTC; CDR3aa: CASSRAGAGQETQYF
d_gene: TRBD1; v_gene: TRBV5-1; abundance: -; j_gene: TRBJ1-2; CDR3nt: TGCGCCAGCAGACCCTCCGGGACAGGGAATGCGGATGGCTACACCTTC; CDR3aa: CASRPSGTGNADGYTF